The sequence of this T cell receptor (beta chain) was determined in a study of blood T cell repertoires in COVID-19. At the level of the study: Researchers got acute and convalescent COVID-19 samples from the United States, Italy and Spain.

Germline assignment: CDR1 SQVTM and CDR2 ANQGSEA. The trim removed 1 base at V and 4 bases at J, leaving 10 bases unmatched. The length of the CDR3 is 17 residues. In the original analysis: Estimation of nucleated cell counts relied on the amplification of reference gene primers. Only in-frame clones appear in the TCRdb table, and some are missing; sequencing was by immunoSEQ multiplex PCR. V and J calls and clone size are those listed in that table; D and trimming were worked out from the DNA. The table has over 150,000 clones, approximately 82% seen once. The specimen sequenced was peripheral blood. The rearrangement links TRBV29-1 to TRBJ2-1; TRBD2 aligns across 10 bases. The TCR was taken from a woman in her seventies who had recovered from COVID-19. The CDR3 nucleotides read TGCAGCGTTGAAGGCCACAGCGGGGGGGCGGATTACAATGAGCAGTTCTTC. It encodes CSVEGHSGGADYNEQFF.